The clone carrying this TCR beta chain occurred a few times. This sample was included in a study of T-cell memory formation after mild COVID-19. Using constant-segment primers, 5'RACE produced TCR alpha and TCR beta cDNA libraries carrying sample barcodes and UMIs. Using its own MiXCR run on the 5' RACE reads, TCRdb lists one record per CDR3 protein. Of tens of thousands of distinct CDR3 sequences in the sample, roughly 8% were seen once. CDR3 length: 14 amino acids. The germline V gene encodes CDR1 LNHDA and CDR2 SQIVND (reference sequence). V lost 7 bases and J lost 6; bases outside the gene matches: 10.

The receptor was isolated from a man aged 18 to 30 who had mild COVID-19 (a few samples of this study predate the infection). Cell type and time point are not known. The chain links TRBV19 to TRBJ1-2; 8 positions agree with TRBD1. Source material: PBMCs or a T cell subset sorted from them (not recorded which). The CDR3 DNA sequence: TGTGCCAGTACCCCGACAGGGGTGGGTGATGGCTACACCTTC. Translating it yields CASTPTGVGDGYTF.